The 9 T cell receptor beta chains below come from one sample, sequenced in a study of PD-L1 blockade in urothelial cancer. Produced via immunoSEQ multiplex PCR; TCRdb's table is partial and in-frame only. The data contain fewer than 130,000 clones, 70% to 90% of them singletons. This material consisted of PBMCs, taken around atezolizumab (anti-PD-L1) treatment. The origin of the receptors is a man between 45 and 60 years old with urothelial cancer.

This clone has only one observation. The chain has TRBV2 and TRBJ2-2, with 10 nucleotides matching TRBD1. Unmatched junction bases numbered 3, after V lost 4 bases and J lost 1 base. The CDR3 is 16 residues long. Germline V gene lookup returns CDR1 SNHLY and CDR2 FYNNEI. The CDR3 reads CASSGRTGGNTGELFF. The CDR3 DNA reads TGTGCCAGCAGTGGTCGGACAGGGGGGAACACCGGGGAGCTGTTTTTT.

The V gene is TRBV14, the J gene TRBJ2-1; D may be TRBD1 (5 bases). The CDR3 sequence is 16 residues long. V lost 5 bases and J lost 11, with 25 bases in between. Germline CDR1 SGHDN, CDR2 FVKESK. CDR3 sequence reads: CASSVRQNRNNDQQFF. For the CDR3, the DNA is TGTGCCAGCAGCGTAAGACAGAACCGTAACAATGACCAGCAGTTCTTC.

The chain couples TRBV15 to TRBJ2-1, with 8 bases that match TRBD2. The CDR3 sequence is 17 residues long. Germline V gene lookup returns CDR1 LNHNV and CDR2 YYDKDF (reference sequence). V lost 2 bases, J lost 7 bases, and 13 bases stayed unmatched. In DNA form, the CDR3 reads TGTGCCACCAGCAGAAGCAGGGGTAGCGGGAATGGTAATGAGCAGTTCTTC. It codes for CATSRSRGSGNGNEQFF.

The chain combines TRBV5-1 with TRBJ1-1; TRBD1 agrees at 7 bases. CDR3 length equals 15 residues. Trimming removed 4 bases from V and 1 base from J; junction bases left unmatched: 7. Germline values: CDR1 SGHRS, CDR2 YFSETQ. CDR3: CASSLQRGRNTEAFF. The CDR3 DNA follows: TGCGCCAGCAGCCTGCAAAGGGGGCGGAACACTGAAGCTTTCTTT.

The genes are TRBV2 and TRBJ1-2, with 12 bases that match TRBD1. The germline CDR1 and CDR2 sequences are SNHLY and FYNNEI. CDR3 length equals 15 residues. Losses at the gene ends were 2 bases for V and 6 bases for J; bases not matched to a gene: 4. This CDR3 is CASSERDRGRDGYTF. The CDR3 DNA is TGTGCCAGCAGTGAACGGGACAGGGGGCGTGATGGCTACACCTTC.

The V gene is TRBV6-6, the J gene TRBJ1-1; possibly TRBD1 for D (6 bases). The CDR3 is 15 residues long. Per the germline V gene, CDR1 is MNHNY and CDR2 is SVGAGI (reference sequence). With 6 bases removed from V and 4 bases from J, the gap between germline ends came to 18 bases. This CDR3 is CASSPSRGSTTEAFF. The DNA for the CDR3 is TGTGCCAGCAGCCCTTCCAGGGGCTCGACCACTGAAGCTTTCTTT.

The chain is built from TRBV6-1 and TRBJ2-5, with D perhaps matching TRBD1 (6 bases). The CDR3 covers 13 residues. Germline values: CDR1 MNHNS, CDR2 SASEGT. Trimming took off 5 bases at V and 4 bases at J, with 11 bases between the two ends. CDR3 sequence reads: CASSTGYGETQYF. The DNA of the CDR3 is TGTGCCAGCAGTACAGGGTATGGAGAGACCCAGTACTTC.

The rearrangement uses TRBV27 and TRBJ2-7; 11 nucleotides line up with TRBD2. In germline, CDR1 is MNHEY, CDR2 SMNVEV (reference sequence). After removal of 7 bases from V and 6 bases from J, the junction contained 8 bases not matched to a gene. This CDR3 spans 14 amino acids. As DNA, the CDR3 is TGTGCCAGCAAGGGGGGGACTAGCGGTTCCGAGCAGTACTTC. Translation gives CASKGGTSGSEQYF.

The gene calls are TRBV7-9 and TRBJ2-1, with D perhaps TRBD2 (6 bases). The V gene's germline CDR1 is SEHNR and CDR2 FQNEAQ (reference sequence). The CDR3 sequence is 11 residues long. Trimming cost V 8 bases and J 8 bases, with 10 bases left between them. The CDR3 sequence: CASGGLDEQFF. CDR3 coding DNA: TGTGCCAGCGGGGGGTTGGATGAGCAGTTCTTC.